The source of this TCR beta chain is a study of T-cell memory formation after mild COVID-19 (dated by TCRdb to about 2021). Looking at the study overall: TCR sequence clusters from the two donors were found to be largely donor specific. T-cell clones expanding and contracting after mild COVID-19 in two donors were tracked by longitudinal TCRalpha and TCRbeta repertoire sequencing. The cohort was made up of two young adult volunteers, one female and one male, who were previously healthy.

Overall study outcomes, separate from this receptor: Balanced CD4/CD8 phenotypes were observed for clones contracting from day 15 to 85, whereas a bias towards CD4+ was observed for a second wave of clones expanding from day 15 to 37. Some responding clones were found in pre-infection memory, which suggests that pre-existing cross-reactive memory T cells took part in the SARS-CoV-2 response. Only two mild cases were covered by the study, and larger cohorts that include severe cases with pre-infection samples were considered necessary. SARS-CoV-2 specificity of the second-wave clones peaking on day 37 was not confirmed. Contracting CD4+ clones appeared mostly in the CM and EM memory subsets, whereas CD8+ clones were enriched in EMRA.

In regard to this clonotype: Its antigen has not been determined. There are no base qualities to consult, and no much larger clone falls within one base.

CDR1 and CDR2 were assigned from the germline V gene (reference sequence) as LNHDA and SQIVND. Including cysteine and phenylalanine, the CDR3 has 15 amino acids. Only CDR3 DNA remains: 45 bases, in frame from the first base. The junction carries 9 bases between V and J, which are trimmed by 1 base and 2 bases respectively. Ficoll-Paque density gradient centrifugation was used to isolate PBMCs. The sequencer was an Illumina NovaSeq 6000. cDNA libraries for TCRalpha and TCRbeta were prepared by 5'RACE using constant-segment primers, with sample barcodes and unique molecular identifiers added. Trizol reagent was used to extract RNA from every sample. Amplification of the libraries took two PCR steps, and the second step added a second sample barcode plus Illumina TruSeq adapters. Sequencing of libraries was performed on an Illumina NovaSeq with 2 x 150 bp paired-end reads. The study's processing was this. Reads were demultiplexed and collapsed into UMI-guided consensus sequences with migec v1.2.7. Using mixcr v2.1.11, UMI consensuses were aligned to TRA and TRB V and J templates and then assembled into clonotypes. A clonotype was counted as expanded or contracted only when both edgeR and NoisET called the clonotype significant, with the noise models trained on biological replicates. edgeR calls used a false discovery rate-adjusted p below 0.01 and a log2 fold-change threshold of 1. As an exploratory analysis of dynamics, max-normalized trajectories of the 1000 most abundant clonotypes were examined with PCA combined with hierarchical clustering. Separately sequenced CD4+ and CD8+ repertoires were used to assign the CD4 or CD8 phenotype of responding clones. TCRdb reanalyzed the raw reads on its own, using fastp at Q25 for trimming and MiXCR for clone calling, and kept in-frame beta chains. Entries are consolidated by CDR3 protein sequence, retaining the most common genes and DNA. The V and J calls, along with clone size, are taken from TCRdb and not from the paper's own processing. Here the sample has 350,000 to 500,000 distinct CDR3 sequences; 20% occur a single time. Roughly 8.4% of the sample belongs to the ten largest clones.

The rearranged segments are TRBV19 and TRBJ1-3, and possibly TRBD1, on 6 matching bases. This clonotype originated in an adult woman who had mild COVID-19 (a few samples of this study predate the infection). The sample titles of this study are shuffled in the database, so cell type and time point are left out; the donor was told from shared clones. Sequenced: PBMCs or a T cell subset sorted from them (not recorded which). The sequenced DNA: TGTGCCAGTAGTATAGCTCAGGGGACTGGAAACACCATATATTTT. This is translated as CASSIAQGTGNTIYF.